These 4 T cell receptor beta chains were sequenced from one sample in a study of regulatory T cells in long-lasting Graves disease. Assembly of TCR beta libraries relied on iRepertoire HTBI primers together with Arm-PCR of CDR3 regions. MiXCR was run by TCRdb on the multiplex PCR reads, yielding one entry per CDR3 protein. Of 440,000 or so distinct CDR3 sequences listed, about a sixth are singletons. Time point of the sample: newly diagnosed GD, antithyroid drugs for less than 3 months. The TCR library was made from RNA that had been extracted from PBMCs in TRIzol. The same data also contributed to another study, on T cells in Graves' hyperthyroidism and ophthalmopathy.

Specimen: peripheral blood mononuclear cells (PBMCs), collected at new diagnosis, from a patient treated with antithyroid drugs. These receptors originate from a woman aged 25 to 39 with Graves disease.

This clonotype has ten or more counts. The CDR3 DNA reads as TGTGCCAGGAGTTATGGCGGGAGGAACTACAATGAGCAGTTCTTC. It specifies CARSYGGRNYNEQFF. This chain uses TRBV2 with TRBJ2-1; TRBD2 matches 8 bases. The CDR3 is made up of 15 amino acids. After removal of 9 bases from V and 3 bases from J, the junction contained 10 bases not matched to a gene. Germline V gene sequence: CDR1 SNHLY, CDR2 FYNNEI. Full variable domain (outside the CDR3, taken from reference TRBV2 and TRBJ2-1): EPEVTQTPSHQVTQMGQEVILRCVPISNHLYFYWYRQILGQKVEFLVSFYNNEISEKSEIFDDQFSVERPDGSNFTLKIRSTKLEDSAMYFCARSYGGRNYNEQFFGPGTRLTVL.

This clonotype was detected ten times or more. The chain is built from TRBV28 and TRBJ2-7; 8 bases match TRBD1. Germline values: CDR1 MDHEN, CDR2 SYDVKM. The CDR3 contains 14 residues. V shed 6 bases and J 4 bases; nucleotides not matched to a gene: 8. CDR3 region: CASSRTGRLYEQYF. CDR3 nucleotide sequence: TGTGCCAGCAGCAGGACAGGGAGACTGTACGAGCAGTACTTC.

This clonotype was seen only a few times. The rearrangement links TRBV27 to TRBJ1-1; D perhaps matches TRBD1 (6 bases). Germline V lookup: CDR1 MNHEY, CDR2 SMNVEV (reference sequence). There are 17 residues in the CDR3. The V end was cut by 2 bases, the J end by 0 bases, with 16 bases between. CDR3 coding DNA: TGTGCCAGCAGTTTAGTATCGGGGGGCCCTATGAACACTGAAGCTTTCTTT. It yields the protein CASSLVSGGPMNTEAFF.

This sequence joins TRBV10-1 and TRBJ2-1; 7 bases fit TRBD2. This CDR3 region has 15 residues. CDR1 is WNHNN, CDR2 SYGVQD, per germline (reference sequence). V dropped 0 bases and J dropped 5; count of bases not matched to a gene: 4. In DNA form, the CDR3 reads TGCGCCAGCAGTGAGTCAAGCGGGATCAACAATGAGCAGTTCTTC. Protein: CASSESSGINNEQFF.